This is a list of T cell receptor beta chains from one sample in a study of T cells after posttransplantation cyclophosphamide. Repertoires were generated with immunoSEQ multiplex PCR, while TCRdb's copy carries only in-frame clones and drops some. The sample shows 40,000 to 60,000 clones, none of them appearing just once. Sample: PBMCs. The receptors here all came from a man aged 40-50 years in good health, CMV-negative, and a related stem cell transplant donor. Each CDR3 is given with its conserved first and last residue. Fields, in order: V gene, D gene, J gene, clone size, CDR3 DNA, CDR3 protein. A D gene is named only where the DNA matches it firmly. The size entry gives once, few or many counts, or a class when the clone is expanded.

v_call: TRBV10-3
d_call: TRBD2
j_call: TRBJ2-5
clone_size: many
cdr3_nt: TGTGCCATCAGTGAGTCGAGGGGAGGGGAGACCCAGTACTTC
cdr3_aa: CAISESRGGETQYF

v_call: TRBV14
d_call: -
j_call: TRBJ2-7
clone_size: many
cdr3_nt: TGTGCCAGCAGCCAACGGGATTCCTACGAGCAGTACTTC
cdr3_aa: CASSQRDSYEQYF

v_call: TRBV30
d_call: -
j_call: TRBJ2-5
clone_size: few
cdr3_nt: TGTGCCTGGAGTATTGGGGGGACCCAGAGGGAGACCCAGTACTTC
cdr3_aa: CAWSIGGTQRETQYF

v_call: TRBV25-1
d_call: -
j_call: TRBJ2-2
clone_size: many
cdr3_nt: TGTGCCAGCGCTCTAGCTAGGGCCGGGGAGCTGTTTTTT
cdr3_aa: CASALARAGELFF

v_call: TRBV29-1
d_call: TRBD1
j_call: TRBJ1-1
clone_size: many
cdr3_nt: TGCAGCGTTTTGATGGCAGGGGGGTCTACTGAAGCTTTCTTT
cdr3_aa: CSVLMAGGSTEAFF

v_call: TRBV15
d_call: TRBD1
j_call: TRBJ1-4
clone_size: many
cdr3_nt: TGTGCCACCAGCAGAGATTCTGGGACAGGGGATGAAAAACTGTTTTTT
cdr3_aa: CATSRDSGTGDEKLFF

v_call: TRBV4-1
d_call: -
j_call: TRBJ2-5
clone_size: many
cdr3_nt: TGCGCCAGCAGCCACCTCCAGGGGTCTGAGGAGACCCAGTACTTC
cdr3_aa: CASSHLQGSEETQYF

v_call: TRBV11-3
d_call: TRBD1
j_call: TRBJ1-2
clone_size: many
cdr3_nt: TGTGCCAGCAGCGAAGGACAGGGGGTGGGCTACACCTTC
cdr3_aa: CASSEGQGVGYTF

v_call: TRBV4-1
d_call: TRBD1
j_call: TRBJ2-6
clone_size: many
cdr3_nt: TGCGCCAGCAGCCCGACGATTGACAGGGTTGGGGCCAACGTCCTGACTTTC
cdr3_aa: CASSPTIDRVGANVLTF

v_call: TRBV6-5
d_call: TRBD2
j_call: TRBJ2-1
clone_size: many
cdr3_nt: TGTGCCAGCAGTTACTCGAGAGCGGGAGGAGTGTTCTTC
cdr3_aa: CASSYSRAGGVFF

v_call: TRBV28
d_call: TRBD2
j_call: TRBJ2-1
clone_size: many
cdr3_nt: TGTGCCAGCAGTTTATCAGGGACTAGCGGGCTTAATGAGCAGTTCTTC
cdr3_aa: CASSLSGTSGLNEQFF

v_call: TRBV7-8
d_call: -
j_call: TRBJ2-7
clone_size: many
cdr3_nt: TGTGCCAGCAGCTCATCAGGCTCCTACGAGCAGTACTTC
cdr3_aa: CASSSSGSYEQYF